This T cell receptor beta chain emerged from a study of vaccination effects on CD4 cells after COVID-19 (dated by TCRdb to 2022 to 2024). Describing the broader study: In the ViraFEST assay, PBMC were stimulated with viral peptide pools, and antigen-specific CD4+ T cell clonotypes were then identified by expansion using TCR sequencing. Post-vaccine samples across the study were collected a median of 72 days after the second dose, with a range of 14 to 241. Each well held 2 million to 2.5 million PBMC cultured in IMDM containing around 5.1% human AB serum, 8 to 10 IU/ml IL-2 and gentamicin, along with about 9.5 ug/ml peptides. SARS-CoV-2 spike-specific CD4+ TCR repertoires from before and after mRNA vaccination were compared in COVID-19 convalescent patients and in infection-naive vaccine recipients. Altogether, 10 COVID-19 convalescent patients and several SARS-CoV-2-naive healthy vaccine recipients made up the full study. In the study, cultures from other donors were sequenced using the Oncomine TCR Beta short-read assay on an Illumina iSeq 100.

After less than 13 days of culture, CD4+ T cells were isolated with the EasySep CD4+ T cell isolation kit. Participants received two doses of either the BNT162b2 or the mRNA-1273 mRNA SARS-CoV-2 vaccine. None of the healthy vaccine recipients had a prior SARS-CoV-2 infection, which was confirmed by nucleocapsid antibody tests that came back negative both before and after vaccination. Half of the culture medium was replaced with fresh IL-2-containing medium on days 3 and 7. Unless noted otherwise, every peptide stimulation condition was cultured in triplicate wells. Using Ficoll-Paque Plus gradient centrifugation, PBMC were separated from whole blood and then either used fresh or cryopreserved at -140C. The QIAamp micro DNA kit was used to extract genomic DNA from the cultured CD4+ T cells. Comment on this clone: Its antigen remains undetermined. Base qualities are not recorded, but no much larger clone differs from it by a single base.

Study-wide conclusions, independent of this receptor: Both infection-induced and vaccine-induced clones contracted markedly at late post-vaccination timepoints, which is consistent with waning T cell responses. In healthy vaccine recipients, vaccine-induced clones were almost all SARS-CoV-2 mono-reactive, with only 1 of 255 cross-reactive with common cold coronaviruses. The study was limited by a small number of convalescent patients and lacked early post-infection timepoints.

The receptor library was made with the immunoSEQ multiplex PCR assay. DNA from the cultured, isolated CD4+ T cells was subjected to TCR beta CDR3 sequencing. The original methods were these. Non-productive TCR sequences were discarded, and reads were trimmed to the CDR3 region, with only CDR3s of 7 or more amino acids retained. The MANAFEST web app was used to pick out antigen-specific clonotypes by comparing their expansion in peptide wells with that in reference cultures. Positive clones required FDR<0.05 expansion versus reference and all other wells, odds ratio above 5, and frequency above 0.1% in two replicate wells. Clonotypes significantly expanded in SARS-CoV-2 spike wells and in at least one common cold coronavirus spike condition were defined as cross-reactive. CDR3 similarity was assessed by Levenshtein distance using the stringdist R package, and unrooted trees were constructed with ape in R 3.6.1. This is the immuneACCESS table as TCRdb keeps it, with only in-frame sequences that have V and J called. A part of the clones is gone; compared with another copy, unresolved V genes explain less than half, and the rest is unexplained. Clone size and V and J calls were adopted from that table, with D and trimming inferred from the DNA. A total of more than 60,000 clones appear in this sample, around 70% of them only once. The ten largest account for about 2.2% of the sample.

CDR1 KGHSH and CDR2 LQKENI were looked up in the germline V gene. Including the terminal cysteine and phenylalanine, the CDR3 comprises 17 residues. The kept DNA is CDR3 alone, 51 bases in frame from the first base. V and J are trimmed by 3 bases and 8 bases, and the gene matches miss 9 bases of the junction. This TCR came from a human donor who received a COVID-19 vaccine. The input for sequencing was CD4+ T cells from PBMCs cultured without peptide, taken after COVID-19 vaccination. The V and J genes are TRBV18 and TRBJ2-1, and TRBD2 aligns with 14 junction nucleotides. The DNA sequence reads TGTGCCAGCTCACCGGGGACTAGCGGGGGTTCTTGGGATGAGCAGTTCTTC. The translation is CASSPGTSGGSWDEQFF.